Included here is one TCR beta chain sequence, with context. Its target is not known. The data originate from a study of cytotoxic CD8 clonotypes in ibrutinib-treated CLL. The wider study: Specimens for response were gathered following a median roughly twelve months of therapy, spanning 6 to 36. General study points: Lymph node repertoires were not studied, and sampling times were unmatched.

This table comes from immunoSEQ multiplex PCR, and its TCRdb copy is limited to in-frame clones, with some not included. The sample contains about 300,000 clones, roughly three quarters of which appear only once. Libraries of TCR beta were made from 1.5 to 2 micrograms of genomic DNA that came from cryopreserved PBMCs. This receptor was obtained from a human donor with chronic lymphocytic leukemia. Sample: PBMCs, taken at disease progression, from a patient treated with ibrutinib.

CDR3 nucleotide sequence: TGTGCCAGCAGCGCAGTCGTTGGCGGGGGGGCTAGAGATACGCAGTATTTT. Its protein is CASSAVVGGGARDTQYF. The chain employs TRBV9 and TRBJ2-3; 9 bases match TRBD2. V shed 3 bases, J shed 5 bases, and the junction held 13 bases outside the gene matches. The CDR3 spans 17 residues. From germline, CDR1 is SGDLS and CDR2 YYNGEE.